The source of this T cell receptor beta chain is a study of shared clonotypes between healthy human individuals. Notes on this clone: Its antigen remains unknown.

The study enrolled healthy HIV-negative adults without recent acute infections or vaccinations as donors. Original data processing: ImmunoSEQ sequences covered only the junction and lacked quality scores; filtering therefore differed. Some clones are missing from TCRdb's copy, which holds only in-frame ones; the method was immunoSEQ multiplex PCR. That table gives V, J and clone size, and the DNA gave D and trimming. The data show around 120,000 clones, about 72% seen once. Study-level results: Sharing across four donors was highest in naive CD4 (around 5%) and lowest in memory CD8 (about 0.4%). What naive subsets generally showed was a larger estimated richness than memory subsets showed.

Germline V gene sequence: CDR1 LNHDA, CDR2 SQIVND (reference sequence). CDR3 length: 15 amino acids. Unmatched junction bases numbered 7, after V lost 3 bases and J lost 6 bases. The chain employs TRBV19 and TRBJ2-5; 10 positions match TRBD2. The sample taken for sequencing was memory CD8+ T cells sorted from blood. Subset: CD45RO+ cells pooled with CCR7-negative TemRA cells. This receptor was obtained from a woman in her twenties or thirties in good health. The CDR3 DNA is TGTGCCAGTAGTATCGGCCTAGCGGGAGTTAAGACCCAGTACTTC. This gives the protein CASSIGLAGVKTQYF.